A single sample is the source of the 27 T cell receptor beta chains below, sequenced in a study of T cells after posttransplantation cyclophosphamide. Using immunoSEQ multiplex PCR, the repertoire was profiled, and TCRdb retains in-frame clones only, with some absent. The counts give under 50,000 clones, none of them seen only once; about 2.2% is held by the top ten. Sequencing input: PBMCs. The receptor source for this set is a man in his forties in good health, CMV-negative, and a related stem cell transplant donor.

This clone occurred a few times. The chain joins TRBV6-1 to TRBJ1-2; perhaps TRBD1 as D (5 bases). This CDR3 contains 14 residues. V lost 5 bases to trimming and J lost 7 bases, with 17 bases between them. Germline CDR1 reads MNHNS; CDR2 reads SASEGT. The DNA for the CDR3 is TGTGCCAGCAGTTCTGGGACTGACTTGAGTGGCTACACCTTC. It encodes CASSSGTDLSGYTF.

This clone occurred many times. The chain combines TRBV28 with TRBJ1-5; a possible D gene is TRBD1 (5 bases). The CDR3 totals 14 residues. Germline V CDR1 and CDR2: MDHEN, SYDVKM. Deletions cut 5 bases from V and 4 bases from J, with 12 bases between. The DNA for the CDR3 is TGTGCCAGCAGTCCCCGACAGTATAATCAGCCCCAGCATTTT. Translation: CASSPRQYNQPQHF.

This clone was seen many times. The V gene is TRBV5-8, the J gene TRBJ2-2; tentative D call: TRBD1 (6 bases). Trimming cost V 3 bases and J 1 base, with 10 bases left between them. Germline CDR1 reads SGHTS; CDR2 reads YDEGEE. This CDR3 is 15 amino acids long. The DNA for the CDR3 is TGTGCCAGCAGCTCAAGGACAGTGAACACCGGGGAGCTGTTTTTT. Protein: CASSSRTVNTGELFF.

This clone has ten or more counts. The chain carries TRBV11-3 and TRBJ2-1; 7 positions agree with TRBD2. V trimming: 2 bases; J trimming: 6 bases; junction bases outside the gene matches: 13. The CDR3 has 17 residues. CDR1 SGHNT and CDR2 YENEEA come from the germline V gene. CDR3 protein: CASSLISGTTSVNEQFF. For the CDR3, the DNA is TGTGCCAGCAGCTTAATCTCCGGGACTACATCCGTCAATGAGCAGTTCTTC. The complete variable domain, with remaining parts taken from reference TRBV11-3 and TRBJ2-1, reads EAGVVQSPRYKIIEKKQPVAFWCNPISGHNTLYWYLQNLGQGPELLIRYENEEAVDDSQLPKDRFSAERLKGVDSTLKIQPAELGDSAVYLCASSLISGTTSVNEQFFGPGTRLTVL.

This clone appeared many times. The genes are TRBV9 and TRBJ2-3, with 8 bases matching TRBD2. Germline assignment: CDR1 SGDLS and CDR2 YYNGEE. V lost 2 bases and J lost 2; bases outside the gene matches: 7. The CDR3 runs 16 residues. The CDR3 sequence is CASSVSTGGFTDTQYF. Written as DNA, the CDR3 is TGTGCCAGCAGCGTGTCAACGGGAGGGTTCACAGATACGCAGTATTTT.

This clone was recorded many times. The chain's CDR3 is CASGFSGDDNQPQHF. CDR3 in DNA: TGTGCCAGCGGATTCTCGGGGGATGACAATCAGCCCCAGCATTTT. The J gene is TRBJ1-5, the V gene TRBV27, with a possible D match to TRBD1 (5 bases). V was shortened by 8 bases and J by 3 bases, with 17 bases between the two germline ends. Germline loops: CDR1 MNHEY, CDR2 SMNVEV (reference sequence). CDR3 length: 15 residues.

Ten or more counts support this clone. The chain combines TRBV6-5 with TRBJ2-1; tentatively, D is TRBD2 (6 bases). Germline CDR1 is MNHEY and CDR2 is SVGAGI. V dropped 0 bases and J dropped 9 bases, with 6 bases sitting between them. The CDR3 has 12 amino acids. The CDR3 loop is CASSYSGGEQFF. The DNA for the CDR3 is TGTGCCAGCAGTTACTCGGGAGGTGAGCAGTTCTTC.

The chain is built from TRBV5-1 and TRBJ2-5; 12 bases align to TRBD1. There are 17 residues in the CDR3. V lost 4 bases and J lost 9; bases outside the gene matches: 16. Germline assignment: CDR1 SGHRS and CDR2 YFSETQ. The chain's CDR3 is CASSPGSGQGAWEAQYF. The CDR3 nucleotides are TGCGCCAGCAGCCCGGGGTCGGGACAGGGGGCTTGGGAGGCCCAGTACTTC.

This clone was seen at least ten times. V is TRBV25-1 and J is TRBJ2-2; TRBD2 matches at 15 bases. CDR1 and CDR2 (germline): MGHDK, SYGVNS. This CDR3 spans 16 amino acids. J lost 5 bases, V lost 3 bases, and 1 base had no gene match. The CDR3 DNA follows: TGTGCCAGCAGTGACGGACTAGCGGGAGGGACCGGGGAGCTGTTTTTT. Protein product: CASSDGLAGGTGELFF.

This clone showed up many times. J is TRBJ1-2 and V is TRBV10-3; 8 nucleotides match TRBD1. The CDR3 consists of 14 residues. CDR1 ENHRY and CDR2 SYGVKD come from the germline V gene. V was clipped by 8 bases and J by 3 bases; unmatched bases: 8. The CDR3 region is CAIGPGQEYYGYTF. DNA for the CDR3: TGTGCCATCGGACCGGGACAGGAGTACTATGGCTACACCTTC.

V usage is TRBV5-4 and J usage is TRBJ2-5, with 9 bases that match TRBD2. This CDR3 has 15 residues. Looked up from germline, CDR1 is SGHNT and CDR2 is YYREEE (reference sequence). V shed 4 bases and J 11 bases; nucleotides not matched to a gene: 15. CDR3 protein: CASSLGASGAREQYF. Written as DNA, the CDR3 is TGTGCCAGCAGCCTGGGGGCTAGCGGGGCCCGTGAGCAGTACTTC.

This chain links TRBV2 with TRBJ1-6, with 7 bases matching TRBD1. Germline V gene sequence: CDR1 SNHLY, CDR2 FYNNEI. Trimming cost V 6 bases and J 6 bases; bases outside gene matches: 8. The CDR3 covers 15 residues. DNA for the CDR3: TGTGCCAGCAGAGCCCTGGGACAGCTTAATTCACCCCTCCACTTT. The encoded protein is CASRALGQLNSPLHF.

This clone was counted ten times or more. This chain connects TRBV6-5 to TRBJ2-5, with D uncertain. CDR1 MNHEY and CDR2 SVGAGI come from the germline V gene. The ends were cut back, 6 bases at V and 2 bases at J, with 10 bases in the middle. This CDR3 contains 13 residues. In nucleotides, the CDR3 is TGTGCCAGCAGACAAAACACACAAGAGACCCAGTACTTC. This translates into CASRQNTQETQYF.

This clone was counted at least ten times. V gene TRBV10-3 combines with J gene TRBJ2-3, with 10 bases aligning to TRBD2. Losses at the gene ends were 3 bases for V and 3 bases for J; bases not matched to a gene: 3. The CDR3 is 15 residues long. Germline CDR1 reads ENHRY; CDR2 reads SYGVKD. The CDR3: CAISESGRGTDTQYF. The DNA of the CDR3 is TGTGCCATCAGTGAAAGCGGGAGGGGGACAGATACGCAGTATTTT.

The sample holds many counts of this clone. The rearrangement joins TRBV19 to TRBJ2-1; 7 bases map to TRBD1. Germline V gene lookup returns CDR1 LNHDA and CDR2 SQIVND (reference sequence). The junction had 8 bases not matched to a gene; V was cut back by 3 bases and J by 3 bases. The CDR3 is 16 residues long. The CDR3 DNA reads as TGTGCCAGTAGTATTTCGACAGGGACACTCTACAATGAGCAGTTCTTC. It is translated as CASSISTGTLYNEQFF.

This clone was counted ten times or more. The V gene is TRBV28, the J gene TRBJ2-7; D remains unclear. CDR1 and CDR2 from the germline V gene are MDHEN and SYDVKM. This CDR3 is 11 amino acids long. V was pared by 10 bases and J by 4 bases, with 11 bases between. The chain's CDR3 is CATLRSYEQYF. CDR3 in DNA: TGTGCCACCCTTCGTTCGTACGAGCAGTACTTC.

This clone appeared many times. The chain carries TRBV11-2 and TRBJ2-3, with 11 bases aligning to TRBD2. V lost 4 bases, J lost 6 bases, and 6 bases stayed unmatched. The germline V gene encodes CDR1 SGHAT and CDR2 FQNNGV. This CDR3 is built from 15 residues. As DNA, the CDR3 is TGTGCCAGCAGCTCCCGGCTAGCGGGGGGCGATACGCAGTATTTT. It specifies CASSSRLAGGDTQYF.

This clone has ten or more counts. The rearrangement joins TRBV7-2 to TRBJ2-7; D may be TRBD1 (6 bases). The V end was cut by 1 base, the J end by 3 bases, with 13 bases between. The CDR3 is 15 amino acids. Germline V gene data show CDR1 as SGHTA and CDR2 as FQGNSA. This chain's CDR3 is CASSLEEDRYYEQYF. Here the CDR3 DNA reads TGTGCCAGCAGCTTAGAAGAGGACAGATACTACGAGCAGTACTTC.

Ten or more counts support this clone. V usage is TRBV11-2 and J usage is TRBJ2-5; maybe TRBD2 (6 bases). Germline V CDR1 and CDR2: SGHAT, FQNNGV. V was pared by 5 bases and J by 2 bases, with 24 bases between. The CDR3 is 18 amino acids. This chain's CDR3 is CASSPRLEVGGDQETQYF. The CDR3 nucleotides are TGTGCCAGCAGCCCAAGGCTCGAAGTCGGAGGGGATCAAGAGACCCAGTACTTC.

The sample holds many counts of this clone. J is TRBJ1-1 and V is TRBV10-3, with D uncertain. Germline values: CDR1 ENHRY, CDR2 SYGVKD. CDR3 length: 13 residues. V was cut by 7 bases and J by 7 bases, with 16 bases left in between. The CDR3 nucleotides are TGTGCCATCACTCAGGAGAGGGCGAGTGAAGCTTTCTTT. It specifies CAITQERASEAFF.

This clone was counted at least ten times. V usage is TRBV28 and J usage is TRBJ1-4; 8 nucleotides line up with TRBD1. V lost 6 bases to trimming and J lost 3 bases; unmatched junction nucleotides: 3. The CDR3 extends over 14 amino acids. The germline V gene has CDR1 MDHEN and CDR2 SYDVKM. CDR3 amino acids: CASRAQGANEKLFF. The CDR3, as DNA: TGTGCCAGCAGGGCACAGGGGGCTAATGAAAAACTGTTTTTT.

In this sample, this clone turned up many times. The sample holds other DNA sequences that translate to the same CDR3. The chain combines TRBV7-9 with TRBJ1-2; 7 bases map to TRBD1. Trimming at V came to 0 bases and at J to 8 bases, leaving 0 bases not matched to a gene. In germline, CDR1 is SEHNR, CDR2 FQNEAQ (reference sequence). The CDR3 is 12 residues long. The CDR3, as DNA: TGTGCCAGCAGCTTAGCAGGGGGCGGCTACACCTTC. Translated, it gives CASSLAGGGYTF.

This clone was picked up many times. The chain is built from TRBV11-3 and TRBJ2-7, with D unresolved. From germline, CDR1 is SGHNT and CDR2 YENEEA. V gave up 2 bases and J gave up 6 bases, with 11 bases separating them. CDR3 length: 13 amino acids. CDR3 nucleotides: TGTGCCAGCAGCTTAAACGCATTCGGCGAGCAGTACTTC. It encodes CASSLNAFGEQYF.

This clone has at least ten counts. J is TRBJ2-2 and V is TRBV21-1; the table gives TRBD2 as D, unverified against the DNA. TRBV21-1 represents a pseudogene. The CDR3 sequence is 16 residues long. CDR3 DNA sequence: TGTGCCAGCATCGTTAGCGGGAGGGCCGACACCGGGGAGCTGTTTTTT. Translated: CASIVSGRADTGELFF.

The table lists this clone with many counts. The V call is TRBV5-1, the J call TRBJ1-2, with TRBD1 identical over 8 bases. CDR3 length equals 15 residues. V gave up 4 bases and J gave up 0 bases; unmatched junction bases: 5. CDR1 is SGHRS and CDR2 is YFSETQ in the germline V gene. The CDR3 region is CASSRDRGANYGYTF. In DNA form, the CDR3 reads TGCGCCAGCAGCCGCGACAGGGGTGCTAACTATGGCTACACCTTC.

This clone was counted at least ten times. The gene calls are TRBV11-2 and TRBJ2-1, with no clear D. Germline CDR1 reads SGHAT; CDR2 reads FQNNGV. There are 13 residues in the CDR3. V was pared by 5 bases and J by 4 bases, with 9 bases between. The CDR3 region is CASSIERYNEQFF. The DNA of the CDR3 is TGTGCCAGCAGCATCGAGAGGTACAATGAGCAGTTCTTC. The complete variable domain, with remaining parts taken from reference TRBV11-2 and TRBJ2-1, reads EAGVAQSPRYKIIEKRQSVAFWCNPISGHATLYWYQQILGQGPKLLIQFQNNGVVDDSQLPKDRFSAERLKGVDSTLKIQPAKLEDSAVYLCASSIERYNEQFFGPGTRLTVL.

The chain combines TRBV7-6 with TRBJ2-5; TRBD1 matches at 7 bases. The DNA matches TRBJ2-7 better at its end, which makes the J call doubtful. Germline assignment: CDR1 SGHVS and CDR2 FNYEAQ. The length of the CDR3 is 15 residues. CDR3 sequence (DNA): TGTGCCAGCAGCTTAGGGACAGGACTCTCCTACGAGCAGTACTTC. This gives the protein CASSLGTGLSYEQYF.